The next 30 T cell receptor beta chains were all read from a single sample in a study of control samples from healthy donors and cancer patients. Using immunoSEQ multiplex PCR, the repertoire was profiled, and TCRdb retains in-frame clones only, with some absent. Here the sample spans under 75,000 clones, roughly nine tenths being singletons. The sequenced material came from PBMCs. All receptors come from a woman between 45 and 65 years old with colorectal cancer.

This chain connects TRBV4-1 to TRBJ2-7; the D gene is possibly TRBD2 (5 bases). Trimming took 1 base from V and 7 from J, leaving 20 bases between them. The V gene's germline CDR1 is MGHRA and CDR2 YSYEKL. This CDR3 spans 16 amino acids. The CDR3 loop is CASSQVYAGPSREQYF. The CDR3 DNA is TGCGCCAGCAGCCAAGTTTACGCGGGCCCCTCGAGAGAGCAGTACTTC.

The V and J genes are TRBV19 and TRBJ1-5, with 8 nucleotides matching TRBD1. Germline lookup yields CDR1 LNHDA and CDR2 SQIVND (reference sequence). This CDR3 comprises 16 residues. The V and J ends lost 5 bases and 5 bases, in that order; junction bases with no gene match: 11. The CDR3 coding sequence is TGTGCCAGTAGTTCCGGACCCACAGGGGGATATCAGCCCCAGCATTTT. It specifies CASSSGPTGGYQPQHF.

CDR3: CASMPGGAETQYF. The CDR3 DNA follows: TGTGCCAGCATGCCGGGGGGCGCGGAGACCCAGTACTTC. V usage is TRBV2 and J usage is TRBJ2-5; D might be TRBD2 (7 bases). Trimming cost V 7 bases and J 5 bases, with 14 bases left between them. This CDR3 region has 13 residues. The V gene's germline CDR1 is SNHLY and CDR2 FYNNEI.

The chain joins TRBV5-1 to TRBJ1-5, with unresolved D. Per the germline V gene, CDR1 is SGHRS and CDR2 is YFSETQ. There are 14 residues in the CDR3. V was cut by 4 bases and J by 3 bases, with 11 bases left in between. The CDR3 DNA follows: TGCGCCAGCAGCCCCGGGCCTTTCAATCAGCCCCAGCATTTT. Translated, it gives CASSPGPFNQPQHF. The full variable domain, completed using reference TRBV5-1 and TRBJ1-5, is KAGVTQTPRYLIKTRGQQVTLSCSPISGHRSVSWYQQTPGQGLQFLFEYFSETQRNKGNFPGRFSGRQFSNSRSEMNVSTLELGDSALYLCASSPGPFNQPQHFGDGTRLSIL.

This rearrangement joins TRBV29-1 to TRBJ2-3; 10 bases agree with TRBD1. The trim removed 7 bases at V and 4 bases at J, leaving 8 bases unmatched. Germline V gene lookup returns CDR1 SQVTM and CDR2 ANQGSEA. CDR3 size: 14 residues. In DNA, the CDR3 is TGCAGCGCCAAGCAGGGACAGGGGTCAGATACGCAGTATTTT. This encodes CSAKQGQGSDTQYF.

Regarding this clone: No DNA is shown, since the ends of the CDR3 on it are uncertain; the CDR3 is the one TCRdb lists. The V and J genes are TRBV21-1 and TRBJ2-6; TRBD2, the table's D call, lacks a check against the DNA. TRBV21-1 is a known pseudogene. Including both end residues, the CDR3 is 22 amino acids long. Here the CDR3 reads CASSKTLGGQHMWGSGANVLTF.

The chain links TRBV11-2 to TRBJ2-3; TRBD2 matches 10 bases. The germline V gene encodes CDR1 SGHAT and CDR2 FQNNGV. This CDR3 contains 16 residues. Trimming took 3 bases from V and 3 from J; bases not matched to a gene: 6. The CDR3 region has the DNA TGTGCCAGCAGCTTTCCTAGCGGGAGTAAGACAGATACGCAGTATTTT. Translating gives CASSFPSGSKTDTQYF.

The V and J genes are TRBV11-2 and TRBJ2-1, with a weak D call TRBD2 (6 bases). V shed 6 bases and J shed 1 base, with 13 bases lying between them. The CDR3 consists of 15 residues. CDR1 SGHAT and CDR2 FQNNGV come from the germline V gene. Written as DNA, the CDR3 is TGTGCCAGCAGTCCGGGGCGGGGATCCTACAATGAGCAGTTCTTC. Amino acid sequence: CASSPGRGSYNEQFF.

The rearrangement links TRBV6-5 to TRBJ2-3, with 8 bases aligning to TRBD2. The junction had 6 bases not matched to a gene; V was cut back by 10 bases and J by 0 bases. Germline lookup yields CDR1 MNHEY and CDR2 SVGAGI. The CDR3 extends over 14 amino acids. The CDR3 spells CATQGLASTDTQYF. Here the CDR3 DNA reads TGTGCCACCCAAGGACTAGCCAGCACAGATACGCAGTATTTT.

This clone has a single count. This CDR3 is CASSVGGATNEKLFF. The CDR3 DNA follows: TGTGCCAGTAGTGTCGGGGGGGCAACTAATGAAAAACTGTTTTTT. The chain employs TRBV19 and TRBJ1-4; D perhaps matches TRBD1 (5 bases). Trimming pared 5 bases from V and 0 bases from J, leaving 10 bases between. The CDR3 length is 15 residues. CDR1 is LNHDA and CDR2 is SQIVND in the germline V gene (reference sequence).

This clone was seen only once. The junction departs from the called germline gene at one end, perhaps through a read error. J is TRBJ1-5 and V is TRBV19; 9 nucleotides match TRBD1. From germline, CDR1 is LNHDA and CDR2 SQIVND (reference sequence). This CDR3 contains 15 residues. The CDR3 loop is CTSSWDREGNQPQHF. DNA of the CDR3: TGTACCAGTAGCTGGGACAGGGAGGGCAATCAGCCCCAGCATTTT.

This clone occurred a few times. The J gene is TRBJ1-6, the V gene TRBV6-1; TRBD1 is a possible D gene (5 bases). This CDR3 has 16 residues. Trimming removed 0 bases from V and 14 bases from J, with 20 bases in between. Germline V gene lookup returns CDR1 MNHNS and CDR2 SASEGT. In DNA, the CDR3 is TGTGCCAGCAGTGAAGCGGGCGGACTCGGGGGTAGGGCCCTCCACTTT. Translating it yields CASSEAGGLGGRALHF.

In this sample, this clone turned up once. This chain connects TRBV29-1 to TRBJ1-5; TRBD1 matches at 8 bases. The germline gives CDR1 SQVTM, CDR2 ANQGSEA. The CDR3 covers 15 residues. With V trimmed by 6 bases and J by 3 bases, 10 bases remained unmatched. In DNA form, the CDR3 reads TGCAGCGTGTCTATTGGACAGGGTCTCAATCAGCCCCAGCATTTT. Translating gives CSVSIGQGLNQPQHF.

This sequence joins TRBV28 and TRBJ1-1; D call uncertain. In germline, CDR1 is MDHEN, CDR2 SYDVKM. CDR3 length: 14 amino acids. With 6 bases removed from V and 2 bases from J, the gap between germline ends came to 13 bases. The CDR3 DNA reads as TGTGCCAGCAGCATCCCCCGGGGTAACACTGAAGCTTTCTTT. Residues: CASSIPRGNTEAFF.

The chain combines TRBV9 with TRBJ1-2; D uncertain. The germline V gene encodes CDR1 SGDLS and CDR2 YYNGEE. The length of the CDR3 is 11 residues. V gave up 3 bases and J gave up 8 bases, with 8 bases separating them. The CDR3 region is CASSDRWGYTF. CDR3 sequence (DNA): TGTGCCAGCAGCGACCGTTGGGGCTACACCTTC.

The chain is built from TRBV18 and TRBJ2-7; no firm D call. The V gene lost 8 bases and the J gene lost 3 bases, with 14 bases spanning the gap. In germline, CDR1 is KGHSH, CDR2 LQKENI. The CDR3 has 13 amino acids. The CDR3 loop is CASAVGSLYEQYF. The CDR3 nucleotides are TGTGCCAGCGCCGTGGGCTCACTCTACGAGCAGTACTTC.

This rearrangement joins TRBV15 to TRBJ2-1; D gene uncertain. This CDR3 contains 13 residues. Trimming left V 5 bases short and J 10 bases short, with 15 bases between. The germline gives CDR1 LNHNV, CDR2 YYDKDF (reference sequence). The CDR3 here is CATSLDVGNEQFF. As DNA, the CDR3 is TGTGCCACCAGCCTAGATGTAGGGAACGAGCAGTTCTTC.

The V and J genes are TRBV3-1 (or the pseudogene TRBV3-2) and TRBJ1-1, with D uncertain. In germline, CDR1 is LGHDT, CDR2 YNNKEL (reference sequence). This CDR3 has 14 amino acids. V was clipped by 3 bases and J by 7 bases, with 15 bases between them. In nucleotides, the CDR3 is TGTGCCAGCAGCCATCAGTCAGCTGCTAGTGAAGCTTTCTTT. Its protein is CASSHQSAASEAFF.

The rearrangement joins TRBV5-1 to TRBJ2-3; D possibly corresponds to TRBD1 (5 bases). V was cut by 0 bases and J by 5 bases, with 10 bases left in between. There are 14 residues in the CDR3. Germline values: CDR1 SGHRS, CDR2 YFSETQ. The CDR3 nucleotides read TGCGCCAGCAGCTTGGGCCTAACAGGAGATACGCAGTATTTT. Translating it yields CASSLGLTGDTQYF.

The chain links TRBV2 to TRBJ1-5, with D unresolved. V was clipped by 7 bases and J by 6 bases, with 13 bases between them. This CDR3 has 13 amino acids. Germline-derived CDR1 and CDR2 are SNHLY and FYNNEI. CDR3 in amino acids: CASTAGWRQPQHF. The CDR3, as DNA: TGTGCCAGCACCGCAGGCTGGCGTCAGCCCCAGCATTTT.

This clone appeared a single time. The chain uses TRBV28 and TRBJ1-5; D remains unclear. CDR3 size: 12 residues. Trimming removed 2 bases at V and 8 bases at J, with 7 bases between. Germline assignment: CDR1 MDHEN and CDR2 SYDVKM. In nucleotides, the CDR3 is TGTGCCAGCAGTTTAGAGTTTGAGCCCCAGCATTTT. Translation gives CASSLEFEPQHF.

This clone was seen just once. The chain joins TRBV11-2 to TRBJ2-3; no clear D gene. Germline-derived CDR1 and CDR2 are SGHAT and FQNNGV. The CDR3 loop spans 14 amino acids. V was shortened by 1 base and J by 2 bases, with 7 bases between the two germline ends. CDR3 region: CASSLVENTDTQYF. The CDR3 coding sequence is TGTGCCAGCAGCTTAGTAGAGAACACAGATACGCAGTATTTT.

This clone was seen just once. The V call is TRBV6-6, the J call TRBJ2-5; 7 nucleotides line up with TRBD2. The germline V gene has CDR1 MNHNY and CDR2 SVGAGI (reference sequence). This CDR3 contains 15 residues. V lost 0 bases, J lost 5 bases, and 6 bases stayed unmatched. The CDR3 DNA sequence: TGTGCCAGCAGTTACTCTTCGGGGGGATCCGAGACCCAGTACTTC. Its translation: CASSYSSGGSETQYF.

The chain recombines TRBV28 with TRBJ1-1; D perhaps matches TRBD1 (5 bases). Trimming shortened V by 5 bases and J by 1 base, and 14 bases separated the two germline ends. Germline loops: CDR1 MDHEN, CDR2 SYDVKM. The CDR3 sequence is 15 residues long. In DNA form, the CDR3 reads TGTGCCAGCAGTATCCCGGGGGTCCAGAACACTGAAGCTTTCTTT. Amino acids: CASSIPGVQNTEAFF.

This chain connects TRBV30 to TRBJ2-2; D uncertain. Germline CDR1 and CDR2: GTSNPN and SVGIG (reference sequence). V was clipped by 4 bases and J by 1 base, with 10 bases between them. The CDR3 has 14 amino acids. CDR3 DNA sequence: TGTGCCTGGACGGGTCCTGGGAACACCGGGGAGCTGTTTTTT. Protein product: CAWTGPGNTGELFF.

This sequence joins TRBV6-5 and TRBJ1-1, with unresolved D. From germline, CDR1 is MNHEY and CDR2 SVGAGI. V was shortened by 7 bases and J by 0 bases, with 15 bases between the two germline ends. The CDR3 has 15 residues. The CDR3 loop reads CASTIIQILNTEAFF. The CDR3 DNA follows: TGTGCCAGCACTATTATACAAATATTGAACACTGAAGCTTTCTTT.

Comments on this clone: The junction departs from the called germline gene at one end, perhaps through a read error. The rearrangement uses TRBV5-6 and TRBJ2-5; D is ambiguous. Germline CDR1 SGHDT, CDR2 YYEEEE. The length of the CDR3 is 9 residues. The CDR3 DNA sequence: TGTGCCAGCAGCTTGAATGGGGACTTC. Translation: CASSLNGDF.

The chain is built from TRBV11-2 and TRBJ2-5; 8 bases fit TRBD2. The ends lost 4 bases at V and 7 bases at J; junction bases unmatched: 14. CDR3 size: 16 residues. Germline-derived CDR1 and CDR2 are SGHAT and FQNNGV. DNA for the CDR3: TGTGCCAGCAGCTCACTAAAACGGGGGGGCAGTGGGACCCAGTACTTC. Its protein is CASSSLKRGGSGTQYF.

The rearrangement joins TRBV14 to TRBJ1-4; 7 bases align to TRBD1. The CDR3 loop spans 15 amino acids. V trimming: 1 base; J trimming: 5 bases; junction bases outside the gene matches: 4. Germline V gene sequence: CDR1 SGHDN, CDR2 FVKESK. The chain's CDR3 is CASSQVGTDNEKLFF. For the CDR3, the DNA is TGTGCCAGCAGCCAAGTCGGGACAGACAATGAAAAACTGTTTTTT.

This chain connects TRBV19 to TRBJ1-4; weak D call: TRBD1 (5 bases). This CDR3 has 16 amino acids. CDR1 is LNHDA, CDR2 SQIVND, per germline (reference sequence). With 6 bases removed from V and 0 bases from J, the gap between germline ends came to 14 bases. CDR3 coding DNA: TGTGCCAGTAGGCACTCTGACAGTGCAACTAATGAAAAACTGTTTTTT. Protein product: CASRHSDSATNEKLFF.